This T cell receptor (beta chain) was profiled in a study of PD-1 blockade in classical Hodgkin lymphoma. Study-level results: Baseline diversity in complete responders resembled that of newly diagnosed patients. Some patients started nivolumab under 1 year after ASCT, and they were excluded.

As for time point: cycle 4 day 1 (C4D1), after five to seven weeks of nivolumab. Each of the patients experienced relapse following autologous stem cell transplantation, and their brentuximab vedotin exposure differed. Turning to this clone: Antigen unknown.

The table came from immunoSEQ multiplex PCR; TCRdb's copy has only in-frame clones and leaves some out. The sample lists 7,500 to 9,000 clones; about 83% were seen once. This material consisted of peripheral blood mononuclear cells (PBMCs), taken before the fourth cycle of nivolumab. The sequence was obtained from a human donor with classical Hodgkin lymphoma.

The CDR3 reads CASSLSARGDYGYTF. The CDR3 coding sequence is TGTGCCAGCAGTTTATCGGCCCGAGGGGACTATGGCTACACCTTC. This chain links TRBV27 with TRBJ1-2, with D perhaps matching TRBD1 (5 bases). V gave up 0 bases and J gave up 3 bases, with 11 bases separating them. Germline assignment: CDR1 MNHEY and CDR2 SMNVEV (reference sequence). This CDR3 has 15 residues.